This TCR beta chain was recovered during a study of regulatory T cells in long-lasting Graves disease. Arm-PCR with iRepertoire HTBI primers amplified the CDR3 regions for these TCR beta libraries. TCRdb passed the multiplex PCR reads through MiXCR, listing each CDR3 protein once. The profile shows a few hundred thousand distinct CDR3 sequences, roughly 13% of them singletons. This clonotype was counted at least ten times. Germline loops: CDR1 SGHAT, CDR2 FQNNGV. The CDR3 totals 15 residues. V was clipped by 5 bases and J by 7 bases, with 20 bases between them. Time point: newly diagnosed GD, antithyroid drugs for less than 3 months. Construction of the TCR library relied on RNA isolated from PBMCs. A further study also used this sample, focusing on T cells in Graves' hyperthyroidism and ophthalmopathy.

The TCR originated in a man in his thirties or forties with Graves disease. The specimen comprised peripheral blood mononuclear cells (PBMCs), sampled at new diagnosis, from a patient treated with antithyroid drugs. The chain joins TRBV11-2 to TRBJ1-2; tentatively, D is TRBD1 (6 bases). The chain's CDR3 is CASSRNRAPGSGYTF. CDR3 bases: TGTGCCAGCAGCCGAAACAGGGCTCCCGGTAGTGGCTACACCTTC. Supplemented by reference TRBV11-2 and TRBJ1-2, the full variable domain reads EAGVAQSPRYKIIEKRQSVAFWCNPISGHATLYWYQQILGQGPKLLIQFQNNGVVDDSQLPKDRFSAERLKGVDSTLKIQPAKLEDSAVYLCASSRNRAPGSGYTFGSGTRLTVV.